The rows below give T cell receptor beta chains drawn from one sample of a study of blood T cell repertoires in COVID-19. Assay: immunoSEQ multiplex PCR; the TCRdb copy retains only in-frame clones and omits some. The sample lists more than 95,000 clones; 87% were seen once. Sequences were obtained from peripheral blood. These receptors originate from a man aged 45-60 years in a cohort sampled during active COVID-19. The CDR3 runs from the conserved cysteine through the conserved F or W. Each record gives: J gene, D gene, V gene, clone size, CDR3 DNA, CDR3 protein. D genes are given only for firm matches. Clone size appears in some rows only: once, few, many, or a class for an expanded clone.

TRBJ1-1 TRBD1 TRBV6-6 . TGTGCCAGCAGTTACTCAGGACAGGGTAAACCTGAAGCTTTCTTT CASSYSGQGKPEAFF
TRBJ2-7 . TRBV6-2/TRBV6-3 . TGTGCCAGCAGTCGATCTACAGGGCGGAACGGCGAGCAGTACTTC CASSRSTGRNGEQYF
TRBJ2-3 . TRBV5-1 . TGCGCCAGCAGCTCCTTTAGCACAGATACGCAGTATTTT CASSSFSTDTQYF
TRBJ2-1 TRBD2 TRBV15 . TGTGCCACCAGCAGGGTTCAAGCGGGACATGAGCAGTTCTTC CATSRVQAGHEQFF
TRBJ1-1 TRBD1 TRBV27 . TGTGCCAGCAGTCATCTCCGGGACAGGGGACCCCGGGGCACTGAAGCTTTCTTT CASSHLRDRGPRGTEAFF
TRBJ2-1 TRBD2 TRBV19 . TGTGCCAGTAGTATAGCGGCGGGGGGGCCTTTCAATGAGCAGTTCTTC CASSIAAGGPFNEQFF
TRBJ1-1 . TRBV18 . TGTGCCAGCTCACCATGGCCAGGGGACGTAGCTTTCTTT CASSPWPGDVAFF
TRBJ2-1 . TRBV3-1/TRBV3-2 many TGTGCCAGCAGCCAAGCCAACTACAATGAGCAGTTCTTC CASSQANYNEQFF
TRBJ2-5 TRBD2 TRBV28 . TGTGCCAGCAGTTTGGGCCTAGCGGGGCAGTACTTC CASSLGLAGQYF
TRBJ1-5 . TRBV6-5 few TGTGCCAGCAGTCCAACAGGATTAGAGCAGCCCCAGCATTTT CASSPTGLEQPQHF
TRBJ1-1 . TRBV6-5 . TGTGCCAGCAGTTACTCTGAGGGCGCTGAAGCTTTCTTT CASSYSEGAEAFF
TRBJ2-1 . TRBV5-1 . TGCGCCAGCAGCTTGGTACAGGGTGCTTACAATGAGCAGTTCTTC CASSLVQGAYNEQFF
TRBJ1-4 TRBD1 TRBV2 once TGTGCCAGCAGTGAACCGACAGGGGGAAGTGAAAAACTGTTTTTT CASSEPTGGSEKLFF
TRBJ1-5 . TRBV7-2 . TGTGCCAGCAGCTTAGGAGTAGGGAGAGTTAATCAGCCCCAGCATTTT CASSLGVGRVNQPQHF
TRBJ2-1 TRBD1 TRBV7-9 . TGTGCCAGCAGCCCGGGACAGGGATACAATGAGCAGTTCTTC CASSPGQGYNEQFF
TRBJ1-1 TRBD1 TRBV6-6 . TGTGCCAGCAGTGCGACAGGGGGAGAGACTGAAGCTTTCTTT CASSATGGETEAFF
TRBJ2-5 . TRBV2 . TGTGCCACCCAAGAGGACAGTTGGCGGGAGACCCAGTACTTC CATQEDSWRETQYF
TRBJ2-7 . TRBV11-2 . TGTGCCAGCAGCTCCCCCGGGACATTCCTATCCCCCTACGAGCAGTACTTC CASSSPGTFLSPYEQYF
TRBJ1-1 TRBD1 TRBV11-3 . TGTGCCAGCAGCTTAATCGAGGACAGGCCGAACACTGAAGCTTTCTTT CASSLIEDRPNTEAFF
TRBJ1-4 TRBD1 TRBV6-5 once TGTGCCAGCAGCCCCGGGACAGGGGTAGAAAAACTGTTTTTT CASSPGTGVEKLFF
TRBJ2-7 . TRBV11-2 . TGTGCCAGCAGCTTAGCCAGGTCACCCCACGAGCAGTACTTC CASSLARSPHEQYF
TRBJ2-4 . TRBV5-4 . TGTGCCAGCAGCCAGGGTTTCATTCAGTACTTC CASSQGFIQYF
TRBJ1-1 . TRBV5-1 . TGCGCCAGCAGTTCTAGCGGGGGGAGGAACACTGAAGCTTTCTTT CASSSSGGRNTEAFF
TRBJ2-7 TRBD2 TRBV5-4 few TGTGCCAGCAGCCCCTTGGGGGGGAGCTCCTACGAGCAGTACTTC CASSPLGGSSYEQYF
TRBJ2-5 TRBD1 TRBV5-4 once TGTGCCAGCAGCTTCATATACAGGGGGCGAACCCAAGAGACCCAGTACTTC CASSFIYRGRTQETQYF
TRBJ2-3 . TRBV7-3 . TGTGCCAGCAGGGCCCGAGCGGGCACAGATACGCAGTATTTT CASRARAGTDTQYF
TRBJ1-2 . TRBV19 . TGTGCCAGTAGTTCAACAGGAACTATTCTCTATGGCTACACCTTC CASSSTGTILYGYTF
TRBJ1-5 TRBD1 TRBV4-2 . TGTGCCAGCAGCCAAACAGGGGGCCAGCCCCAGCATTTT CASSQTGGQPQHF
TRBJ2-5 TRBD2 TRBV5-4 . TGTGCCAGCAGCTTGGTCGGCAGGGAGGGGGAGACCCAGTACTTC CASSLVGREGETQYF
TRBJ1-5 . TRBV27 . TGTGCCAGCAGTAGAGGCAGGGGAGGCAATCAGCCCCAGCATTTT CASSRGRGGNQPQHF
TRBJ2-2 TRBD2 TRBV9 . TGTGCCAGCAGCGCCACCCGGGGCGGGGGGATCACCGGGGAGCTGTTTTTT CASSATRGGGITGELFF
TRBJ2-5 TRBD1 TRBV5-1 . TGCGCCAGCAGCGCCGATCCAAGGGGGCGAGAGACCCAGTACTTC CASSADPRGRETQYF
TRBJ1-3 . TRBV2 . TGTGCCAGCAGTGAACGGACAGCCTCTGGAAACACCATATATTTT CASSERTASGNTIYF
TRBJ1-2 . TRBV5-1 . TGCGCCAGCAGCTTGGCCGGGAACTATGGCTACACCTTC CASSLAGNYGYTF
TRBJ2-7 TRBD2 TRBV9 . TGTGCCAGCAGCCCAAGGACTAGCGGGGGGACTGCGCAGTACTTC CASSPRTSGGTAQYF
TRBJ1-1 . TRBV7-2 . TGTGCCAGCAGCTTAGTCTACAGGGCGAACACTGAAGCTTTCTTT CASSLVYRANTEAFF
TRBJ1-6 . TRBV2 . TGTGCCAGCAGCAGAGACAGCTCCTATAATTCACCCCTCCACTTT CASSRDSSYNSPLHF
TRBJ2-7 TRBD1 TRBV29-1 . TGCAGCGCCGGGACAGGGCACGACGAGCAGTACTTC CSAGTGHDEQYF
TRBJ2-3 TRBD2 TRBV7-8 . TGTGCCATCTCAGGTAGCGGGGGGGCCGTGGATACGCAGTATTTT CAISGSGGAVDTQYF